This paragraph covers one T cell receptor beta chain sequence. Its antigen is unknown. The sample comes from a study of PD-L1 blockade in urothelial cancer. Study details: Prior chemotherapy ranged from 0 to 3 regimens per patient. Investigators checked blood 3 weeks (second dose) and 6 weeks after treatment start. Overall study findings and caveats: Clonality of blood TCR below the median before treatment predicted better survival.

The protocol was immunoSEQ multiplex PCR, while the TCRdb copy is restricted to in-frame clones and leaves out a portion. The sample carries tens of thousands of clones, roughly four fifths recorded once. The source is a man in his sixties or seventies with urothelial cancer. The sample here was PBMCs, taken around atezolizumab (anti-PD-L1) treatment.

DNA for the CDR3: TGCGCCAGCAGCTTGCTACATCTGCTCTGGCGGATCCAAGAGACCCAGTACTTC. This encodes CASSLLHLLWRIQETQYF. The rearrangement joins TRBV5-1 to TRBJ2-5; D not certain. The CDR3 has 18 amino acids. V dropped 1 base and J dropped 1 base, with 20 bases sitting between them. CDR1 SGHRS and CDR2 YFSETQ come from the germline V gene.